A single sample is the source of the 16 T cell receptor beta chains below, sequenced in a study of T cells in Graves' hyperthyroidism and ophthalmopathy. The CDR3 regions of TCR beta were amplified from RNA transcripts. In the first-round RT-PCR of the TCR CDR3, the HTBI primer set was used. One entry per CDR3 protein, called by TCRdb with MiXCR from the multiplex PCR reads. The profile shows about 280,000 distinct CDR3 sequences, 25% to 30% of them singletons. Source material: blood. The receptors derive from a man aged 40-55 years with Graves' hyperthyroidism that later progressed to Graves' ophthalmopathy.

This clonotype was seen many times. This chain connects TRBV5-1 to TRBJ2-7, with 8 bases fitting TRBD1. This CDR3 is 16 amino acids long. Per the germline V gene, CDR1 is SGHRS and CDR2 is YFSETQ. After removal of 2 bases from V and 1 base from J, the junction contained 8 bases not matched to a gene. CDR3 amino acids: CASSFRTGYSSYEQYF. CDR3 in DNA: TGCGCCAGCAGCTTCAGGACAGGGTATAGTTCCTACGAGCAGTACTTC.

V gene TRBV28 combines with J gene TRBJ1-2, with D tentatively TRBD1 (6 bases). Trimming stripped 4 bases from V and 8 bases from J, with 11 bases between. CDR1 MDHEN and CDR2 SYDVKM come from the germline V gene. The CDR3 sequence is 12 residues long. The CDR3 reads CASSSDRIGYTF. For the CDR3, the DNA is TGTGCCAGCAGTTCCGACAGGATAGGCTACACCTTC.

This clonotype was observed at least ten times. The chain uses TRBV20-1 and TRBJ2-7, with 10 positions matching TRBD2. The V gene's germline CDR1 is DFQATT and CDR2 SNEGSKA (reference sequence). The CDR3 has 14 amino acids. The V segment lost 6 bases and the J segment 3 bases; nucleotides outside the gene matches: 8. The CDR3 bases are TGCAGTGCCACGACTAGCGGGTCTTACTACGAGCAGTACTTC. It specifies CSATTSGSYYEQYF.

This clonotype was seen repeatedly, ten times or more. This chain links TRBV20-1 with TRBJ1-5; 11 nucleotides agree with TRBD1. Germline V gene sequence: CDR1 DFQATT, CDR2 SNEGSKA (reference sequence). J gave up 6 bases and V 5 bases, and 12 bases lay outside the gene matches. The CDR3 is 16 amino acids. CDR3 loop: CSAPGQGGWGGQPQHF. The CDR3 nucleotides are TGCAGTGCTCCGGGACAGGGGGGTTGGGGCGGTCAGCCCCAGCATTTT.

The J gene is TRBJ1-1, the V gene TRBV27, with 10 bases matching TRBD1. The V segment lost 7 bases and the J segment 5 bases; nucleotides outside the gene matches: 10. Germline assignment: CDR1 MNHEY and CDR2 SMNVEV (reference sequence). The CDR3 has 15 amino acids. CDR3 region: CASNDRDRGRTEAFF. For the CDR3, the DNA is TGTGCCAGCAACGACCGGGACAGGGGACGGACTGAAGCTTTCTTT.

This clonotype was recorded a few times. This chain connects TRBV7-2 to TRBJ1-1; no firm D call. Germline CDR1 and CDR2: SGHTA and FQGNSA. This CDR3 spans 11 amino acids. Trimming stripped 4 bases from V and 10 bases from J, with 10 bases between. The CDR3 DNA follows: TGTGCCAGCAGCTCAAGGCACGGAGCTTTCTTT. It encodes CASSSRHGAFF.

CDR3 loop: CASATYSNQPQHF. The CDR3 DNA follows: TGCGCCAGTGCAACCTATAGCAATCAGCCCCAGCATTTT. V is TRBV5-1 and J is TRBJ1-5; D not certain. In germline, CDR1 is SGHRS, CDR2 YFSETQ. Trimming cost V 8 bases and J 0 bases, with 9 bases left between them. The CDR3 runs 13 residues.

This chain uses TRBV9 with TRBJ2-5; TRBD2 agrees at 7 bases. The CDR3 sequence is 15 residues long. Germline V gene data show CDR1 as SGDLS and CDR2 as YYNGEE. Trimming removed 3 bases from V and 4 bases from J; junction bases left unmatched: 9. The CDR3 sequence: CASSASGTTGETQYF. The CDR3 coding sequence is TGTGCCAGCAGCGCGAGCGGGACCACGGGAGAGACCCAGTACTTC.

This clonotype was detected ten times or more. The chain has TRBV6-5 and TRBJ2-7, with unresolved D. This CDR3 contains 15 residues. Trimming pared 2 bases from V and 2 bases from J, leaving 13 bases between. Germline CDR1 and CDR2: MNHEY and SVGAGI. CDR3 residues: CASSYVGSSTYEQYF. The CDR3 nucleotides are TGTGCCAGCAGTTACGTCGGGTCATCTACCTACGAGCAGTACTTC.

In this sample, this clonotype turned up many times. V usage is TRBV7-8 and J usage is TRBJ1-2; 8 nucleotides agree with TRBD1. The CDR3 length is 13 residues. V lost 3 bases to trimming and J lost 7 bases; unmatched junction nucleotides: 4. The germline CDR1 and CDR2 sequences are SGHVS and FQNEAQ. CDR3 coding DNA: TGTGCCAGCAGCTTCGACAGGGGAGGTGGCTACACCTTC. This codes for CASSFDRGGGYTF.

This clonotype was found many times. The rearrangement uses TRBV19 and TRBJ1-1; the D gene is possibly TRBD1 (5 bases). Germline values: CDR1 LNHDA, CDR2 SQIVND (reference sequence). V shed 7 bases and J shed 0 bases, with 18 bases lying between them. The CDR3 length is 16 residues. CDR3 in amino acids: CASNSLNRHMNTEAFF. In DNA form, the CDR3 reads TGTGCCAGTAACTCGTTAAACAGGCATATGAACACTGAAGCTTTCTTT.

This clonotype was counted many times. CDR3 coding DNA: TGTGCCAGCAGTTTATCTCCAGGGCCGAGCTCTGGAAACACCATATATTTT. Its translation is CASSLSPGPSSGNTIYF. The chain joins TRBV12-3 or TRBV12-4 to TRBJ1-3, with a weak D call TRBD1 (5 bases). The germline V and J ends were trimmed by 2 bases and 0 bases, with 14 bases remaining between them. The CDR3 contains 17 residues.

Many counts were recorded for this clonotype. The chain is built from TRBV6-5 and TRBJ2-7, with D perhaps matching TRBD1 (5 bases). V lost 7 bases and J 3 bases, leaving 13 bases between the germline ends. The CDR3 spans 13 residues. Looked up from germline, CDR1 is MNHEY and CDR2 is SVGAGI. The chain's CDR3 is CASKGYSVYEQYF. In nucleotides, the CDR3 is TGTGCCAGCAAGGGGTATTCCGTCTACGAGCAGTACTTC.

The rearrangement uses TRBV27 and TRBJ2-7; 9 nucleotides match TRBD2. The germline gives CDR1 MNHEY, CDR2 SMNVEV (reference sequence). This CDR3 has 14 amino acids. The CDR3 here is CASQEIAGDYEQYF. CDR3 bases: TGTGCGAGCCAGGAGATAGCGGGGGACTACGAGCAGTACTTC.

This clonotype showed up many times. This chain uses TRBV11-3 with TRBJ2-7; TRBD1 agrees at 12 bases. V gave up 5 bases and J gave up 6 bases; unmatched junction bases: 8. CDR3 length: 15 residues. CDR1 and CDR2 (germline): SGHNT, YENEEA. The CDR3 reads CASSPSGTGGREQYF. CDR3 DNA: TGTGCCAGCAGCCCTTCCGGGACAGGGGGCCGCGAGCAGTACTTC.

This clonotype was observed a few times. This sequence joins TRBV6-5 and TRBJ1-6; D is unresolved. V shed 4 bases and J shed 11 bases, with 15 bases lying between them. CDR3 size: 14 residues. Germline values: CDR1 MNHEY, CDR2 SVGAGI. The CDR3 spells CASSSGPSRPPLHF. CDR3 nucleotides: TGTGCCAGCAGTTCAGGACCCTCCAGGCCACCCCTCCACTTT.